This TCR beta chain came from a study of beta chain features in type 1 diabetes. Every isolated RNA sample was fully reverse transcribed, so sequencing captured expressed TCRB transcripts. Sequenced by immunoSEQ multiplex PCR; TCRdb stores in-frame clones only, minus some. Among around 200,000 clones listed, roughly an eighth were seen once. The ends lost 2 bases at V and 6 bases at J; junction bases unmatched: 3. From germline, CDR1 is KGHSH and CDR2 LQKENI. The CDR3 consists of 13 residues. Sample: central memory CD4+ T cells from blood. The TCR sequence derives from a woman aged 18-29 years in good health. The chain links TRBV18 to TRBJ2-7; 8 nucleotides agree with TRBD2. The CDR3 DNA sequence: TGTGCCAGCTCACCAAGGACTAGCTCCGAGCAGTACTTC. It codes for CASSPRTSSEQYF.